These 28 T cell receptor beta chains came from one sample sequenced in a study of radiotherapy plus CTLA-4 blockade in lung cancer. Measured with immunoSEQ multiplex PCR; TCRdb has only the in-frame clones, and not every one. Of 52,000 or so clones listed, just under 85% are singletons. Sequencing was performed on peripheral blood, taken from a patient treated with radiotherapy plus ipilimumab. These receptors were collected from a human donor with non-small cell lung cancer whose response to radiotherapy plus ipilimumab could not be evaluated.

The CDR3 nucleotides are TGTGCCAGCGGCCATCCCGGGACAGCTACCTACGAGCAGTACTTC. Translation gives CASGHPGTATYEQYF. The chain employs TRBV11-3 and TRBJ2-5; 7 bases are shared with TRBD1. The DNA end lines up better with TRBJ2-7; the J call may be wrong. This CDR3 has 15 residues. Germline lookup yields CDR1 SGHNT and CDR2 YENEEA.

V is TRBV10-3 and J is TRBJ1-2; the match to TRBD1 covers 7 bases. CDR1 is ENHRY, CDR2 SYGVKD, per germline. The length of the CDR3 is 19 residues. The V and J ends lost 3 bases and 3 bases, in that order; junction bases with no gene match: 19. CDR3 sequence (DNA): TGTGCCATCAGTGACCCTTTTGACAGGGCCCGTGGCTACGACTATGGCTACACCTTC. Amino acid sequence: CAISDPFDRARGYDYGYTF.

This chain links TRBV19 with TRBJ1-1; D may be TRBD1 (6 bases). The CDR3 has 15 residues. CDR1 LNHDA and CDR2 SQIVND come from the germline V gene (reference sequence). The V and J ends lost 5 bases and 3 bases respectively, with 16 bases between them. CDR3 sequence: CASSDEQGFYTEAFF. Written as DNA, the CDR3 is TGTGCCAGTAGTGACGAACAGGGTTTTTACACTGAAGCTTTCTTT.

V usage is TRBV9 and J usage is TRBJ2-5; 11 nucleotides match TRBD2. Germline loops: CDR1 SGDLS, CDR2 YYNGEE. The CDR3 covers 16 residues. The V and J ends lost 4 bases and 2 bases, in that order; junction bases with no gene match: 7. Written as DNA, the CDR3 is TGTGCCAGCAGCCCCAGAGGGACTAGCGGACAAGAGACCCAGTACTTC. It translates to CASSPRGTSGQETQYF. Combining the CDR3 with reference TRBV9 and TRBJ2-5 gives the whole variable domain DSGVTQTPKHLITATGQRVTLRCSPRSGDLSVYWYQQSLDQGLQFLIQYYNGEERAKGNILERFSAQQFPDLHSELNLSSLELGDSALYFCASSPRGTSGQETQYFGPGTRLLVL.

The chain couples TRBV7-9 to TRBJ2-7; D is possibly TRBD1 (5 bases). The CDR3 is made up of 13 amino acids. Germline lookup yields CDR1 SEHNR and CDR2 FQNEAQ (reference sequence). V lost 5 bases and J lost 11, with 19 bases in between. Here the CDR3 reads CASSVSQGGMKYF. DNA of the CDR3: TGTGCCAGCAGCGTATCCCAGGGTGGAATGAAGTACTTC.

The chain uses TRBV6-5 and TRBJ2-7, with 11 bases identical to TRBD1. The CDR3 covers 14 residues. V shed 2 bases and J 5 bases; nucleotides not matched to a gene: 2. The germline CDR1 and CDR2 sequences are MNHEY and SVGAGI. In DNA form, the CDR3 reads TGTGCCAGCAGTTACGGGACAGGGGGACACGAGCAGTACTTC. The encoded protein is CASSYGTGGHEQYF.

The chain couples TRBV21-1 to TRBJ2-3; TRBD2 is the table's D call and was not checked against the DNA. TRBV21-1 is listed as a pseudogene. The CDR3 consists of 15 residues. CDR3 bases: TGTGCCAGCGTGCGGGAGGGCCGATGCACAGATACGCAGTATTTT. Encoded protein: CASVREGRCTDTQYF.

This clone was seen a few times. The chain carries TRBV27 and TRBJ1-1; TRBD1 matches at 10 bases. Germline V CDR1 and CDR2: MNHEY, SMNVEV (reference sequence). The junction had 10 bases not matched to a gene; V was cut back by 5 bases and J by 1 base. The CDR3 runs 17 residues. The CDR3 is CASSPLDRGETNTEAFF. The CDR3 region has the DNA TGTGCCAGCAGTCCTCTGGACAGGGGGGAAACGAACACTGAAGCTTTCTTT.

By proportion, this clone is medium-sized. The chain is built from TRBV6-5 and TRBJ2-7, with TRBD2 matching over 7 bases. Germline CDR1 reads MNHEY; CDR2 reads SVGAGI. The CDR3 loop spans 13 amino acids. V lost 5 bases and J lost 3; bases outside the gene matches: 4. The CDR3, as DNA: TGTGCCAGCAGTAGGGACTACGGCTACGAGCAGTACTTC. Residues: CASSRDYGYEQYF.

This clone was picked up one time. J is TRBJ1-5 and V is TRBV28; no definite D call. With 5 bases removed from V and 9 bases from J, the gap between germline ends came to 11 bases. The CDR3 sequence is 12 residues long. Germline lookup yields CDR1 MDHEN and CDR2 SYDVKM. The CDR3 DNA reads TGTGCCAGCAGTCTCTTCTCAGGGCCCCAGCATTTT. Translation gives CASSLFSGPQHF.

The CDR3 loop is CASSPVQQGGNQPQHF. The CDR3 DNA is TGTGCCAGCAGCCCCGTTCAACAGGGCGGCAATCAGCCCCAGCATTTT. The J gene is TRBJ1-5, the V gene TRBV5-5; perhaps TRBD1 as D (6 bases). This CDR3 is built from 16 residues. V was cut by 4 bases and J by 2 bases, with 16 bases left in between. Germline assignment: CDR1 SGHKS and CDR2 YYEKEE (reference sequence). The full variable domain, completed using reference TRBV5-5 and TRBJ1-5, is DAGVTQSPTHLIKTRGQQVTLRCSPISGHKSVSWYQQVLGQGPQFIFQYYEKEERGRGNFPDRFSARQFPNYSSELNVNALLLGDSALYLCASSPVQQGGNQPQHFGDGTRLSIL.

The genes are TRBV30 and TRBJ2-1; D perhaps matches TRBD2 (6 bases). The germline V gene encodes CDR1 GTSNPN and CDR2 SVGIG (reference sequence). This CDR3 has 13 amino acids. The V gene lost 3 bases and the J gene lost 4 bases, with 10 bases spanning the gap. DNA for the CDR3: TGTGCCTGGAGGCGGGAAGGATACAATGAGCAGTTCTTC. Translation gives CAWRREGYNEQFF.

The V and J genes are TRBV6-5 and TRBJ1-4, with no clear D. CDR3 length equals 14 residues. Trimming removed 5 bases at V and 2 bases at J, with 9 bases between. CDR1 and CDR2 from the germline V gene are MNHEY and SVGAGI. The CDR3 spells CASSDDITNEKLFF. CDR3 nucleotide sequence: TGTGCCAGCAGTGACGACATCACTAATGAAAAACTGTTTTTT.

The chain links TRBV18 to TRBJ1-5; D perhaps matches TRBD1 (5 bases). Trimming stripped 2 bases from V and 1 base from J, with 9 bases between. CDR1 KGHSH and CDR2 LQKENI come from the germline V gene. This CDR3 contains 15 residues. CDR3 protein: CASSPAGLSNQPQHF. As DNA, the CDR3 is TGTGCCAGCTCACCAGCAGGGTTAAGCAATCAGCCCCAGCATTTT.

The chain joins TRBV5-5 to TRBJ1-2; D gene uncertain. This CDR3 comprises 13 residues. Trimming took 0 bases from V and 3 from J, leaving 6 bases between them. CDR1 and CDR2 from the germline V gene are SGHKS and YYEKEE (reference sequence). The CDR3 DNA reads TGTGCCAGCAGCTTGGCCGGGGACTATGGCTACACCTTC. Protein product: CASSLAGDYGYTF.

The gene calls are TRBV2 and TRBJ2-2; weak D call: TRBD1 (5 bases). Trimming stripped 4 bases from V and 3 bases from J, with 9 bases between. In germline, CDR1 is SNHLY, CDR2 FYNNEI. This CDR3 spans 14 amino acids. In nucleotides, the CDR3 is TGTGCCAGCAGTGCTCAGGGTTACACCGGGGAGCTGTTTTTT. Its protein product is CASSAQGYTGELFF.

Concerning this clone: The germline gene is not matched at one end of the junction; a read error may be the cause. The sample holds other DNA sequences that translate to the same CDR3. The V and J genes are TRBV4-3 and TRBJ2-3; 16 nucleotides match TRBD2. The CDR3 contains 18 residues. Germline loops: CDR1 LGHNA, CDR2 YSLEER. The CDR3 is CASSHTPGLAGGRNTQYF. The CDR3 DNA sequence: TGCGCCAGCAGCCATACACCGGGACTAGCGGGAGGGAGAAATACGCAGTATTTC.

This clone occurred once. The CDR3 sequence is CASSSPRGGTDTQYF. DNA of the CDR3: TGTGCCAGCAGCTCACCTCGGGGGGGCACAGATACGCAGTATTTT. The chain uses TRBV7-2 and TRBJ2-3; TRBD2 aligns across 7 bases. Germline V gives CDR1 SGHTA, CDR2 FQGNSA. Trimming removed 4 bases from V and 1 base from J; junction bases left unmatched: 5. CDR3 size: 15 residues.

The rearrangement joins TRBV28 to TRBJ1-2, with D perhaps matching TRBD1 (5 bases). The germline CDR1 and CDR2 sequences are MDHEN and SYDVKM. Trimming removed 5 bases from V and 4 bases from J, with 17 bases in between. This CDR3 spans 15 amino acids. This chain's CDR3 is CASSPPDLGLYGYTF. CDR3 DNA sequence: TGTGCCAGCAGTCCACCGGACCTGGGACTCTATGGCTACACCTTC.

V gene TRBV10-3 combines with J gene TRBJ1-2; unclear D gene. The CDR3 runs 13 residues. V lost 5 bases, J lost 7 bases, and 14 bases lay in between. CDR1 and CDR2 (germline): ENHRY, SYGVKD. In nucleotides, the CDR3 is TGTGCCATCAGTCAAAACGACATGCTTGGCTACACCTTC. This encodes CAISQNDMLGYTF.

The V gene is TRBV10-1, the J gene TRBJ2-2; tentative D call: TRBD1 (6 bases). CDR1 and CDR2 (germline): WNHNN, SYGVQD (reference sequence). CDR3 size: 14 residues. The V end was cut by 8 bases, the J end by 5 bases, with 15 bases between. The CDR3 region is CASSRNRATGELFF. The CDR3 region has the DNA TGCGCCAGCTCCCGCAACAGGGCAACCGGGGAGCTGTTTTTT.

In its sample, this clone was seen a few times. V usage is TRBV5-6 and J usage is TRBJ1-4; weak D call: TRBD1 (6 bases). The CDR3 extends over 14 amino acids. Trimming took off 7 bases at V and 8 bases at J, with 18 bases between the two ends. Germline assignment: CDR1 SGHDT and CDR2 YYEEEE. The CDR3 bases are TGTGCCAGCGGTTACAGGGAAGAGGCGGAAAAACTGTTTTTT. Protein: CASGYREEAEKLFF.

J is TRBJ2-1 and V is TRBV29-1; the match to TRBD2 covers 9 bases. Germline trimming cut 3 bases from V and 4 bases from J; bases unmatched to any gene: 7. The length of the CDR3 is 15 residues. Germline V gives CDR1 SQVTM, CDR2 ANQGSEA. The CDR3 loop reads CSVDLRGGTYNEQFF. The CDR3 DNA sequence: TGCAGCGTTGACTTGCGGGGGGGAACTTACAATGAGCAGTTCTTC.

This rearrangement joins TRBV19 to TRBJ2-2, with a possible D match to TRBD2 (5 bases). Per the germline V gene, CDR1 is LNHDA and CDR2 is SQIVND (reference sequence). Trimming shortened V by 9 bases and J by 2 bases, and 19 bases separated the two germline ends. The CDR3 sequence is 16 residues long. The CDR3 bases are TGTGCCAGCCTTGGACTCGTAGCTAGCAACACCGGGGAGCTGTTTTTT. Translated, it gives CASLGLVASNTGELFF.

This chain joins TRBV29-1 and TRBJ2-5; TRBD2 aligns across 7 bases. V was clipped by 5 bases and J by 4 bases; unmatched bases: 4. Germline V gene lookup returns CDR1 SQVTM and CDR2 ANQGSEA. The CDR3 extends over 12 amino acids. The CDR3 sequence is CSVTIAGETQYF. CDR3 nucleotides: TGCAGCGTTACCATAGCGGGAGAGACCCAGTACTTC.

The chain combines TRBV5-6 with TRBJ2-7, with D possibly being TRBD1 (6 bases). Trimming pared 1 base from V and 3 bases from J, leaving 8 bases between. This CDR3 contains 13 residues. In germline, CDR1 is SGHDT, CDR2 YYEEEE. The CDR3 DNA follows: TGTGCCAGCAGCTTGTGGGACAACTACGAGCAGTACTTC. Its translation is CASSLWDNYEQYF.

This clone is a singleton in its sample. The V and J genes are TRBV6-5 and TRBJ1-1, with a possible D match to TRBD1 (6 bases). CDR1 is MNHEY and CDR2 is SVGAGI in the germline V gene. The CDR3 has 15 residues. With 3 bases removed from V and 5 bases from J, the gap between germline ends came to 16 bases. CDR3 sequence reads: CASSYGGGLGTEAFF. The CDR3 region has the DNA TGTGCCAGCAGTTATGGGGGGGGGCTGGGGACTGAAGCTTTCTTT.

The chain couples TRBV7-9 to TRBJ2-3; 8 positions agree with TRBD2. With 3 bases clipped from V and 0 bases from J, the junction kept 2 bases outside the gene matches. This CDR3 has 15 amino acids. Germline V gene sequence: CDR1 SEHNR, CDR2 FQNEAQ (reference sequence). CDR3 protein: CASSLSSGSTDTQYF. In DNA form, the CDR3 reads TGTGCCAGCAGCTTGTCTAGCGGGAGCACAGATACGCAGTATTTT. The entire variable domain, with the rest obtained from reference TRBV7-9 and TRBJ2-3, is as follows: DTGVSQNPRHKITKRGQNVTFRCDPISEHNRLYWYRQTLGQGPEFLTYFQNEAQLEKSRLLSDRFSAERPKGSFSTLEIQRTEQGDSAMYLCASSLSSGSTDTQYFGPGTRLTVL.